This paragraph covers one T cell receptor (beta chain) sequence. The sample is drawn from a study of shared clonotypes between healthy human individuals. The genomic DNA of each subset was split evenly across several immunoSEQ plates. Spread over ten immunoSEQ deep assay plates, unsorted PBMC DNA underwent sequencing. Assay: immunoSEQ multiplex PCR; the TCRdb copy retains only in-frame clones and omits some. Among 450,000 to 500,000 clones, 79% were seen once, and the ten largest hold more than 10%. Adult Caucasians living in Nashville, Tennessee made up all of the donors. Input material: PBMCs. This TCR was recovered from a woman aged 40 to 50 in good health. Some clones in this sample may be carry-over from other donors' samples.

The CDR3: CASREDTKGTEAFF. The DNA of the CDR3 is TGTGCCAGCAGGGAGGATACCAAGGGCACTGAAGCTTTCTTT. This chain joins TRBV27 and TRBJ1-1; D is undetermined. CDR1 is MNHEY, CDR2 SMNVEV, per germline (reference sequence). This CDR3 is 14 amino acids long. Trimming pared 6 bases from V and 4 bases from J, leaving 15 bases between.